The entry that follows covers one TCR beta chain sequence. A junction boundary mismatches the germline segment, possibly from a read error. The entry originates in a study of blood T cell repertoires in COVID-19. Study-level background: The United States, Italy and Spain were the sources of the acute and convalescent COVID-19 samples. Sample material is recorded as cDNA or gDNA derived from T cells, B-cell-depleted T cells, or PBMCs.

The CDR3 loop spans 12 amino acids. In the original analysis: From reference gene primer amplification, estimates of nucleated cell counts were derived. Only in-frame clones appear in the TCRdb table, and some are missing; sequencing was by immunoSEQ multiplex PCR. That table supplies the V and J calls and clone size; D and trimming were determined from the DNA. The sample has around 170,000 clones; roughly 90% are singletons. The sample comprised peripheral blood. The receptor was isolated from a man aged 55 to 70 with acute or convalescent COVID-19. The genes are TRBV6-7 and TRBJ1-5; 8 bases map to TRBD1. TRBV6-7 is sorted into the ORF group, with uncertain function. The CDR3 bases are TGTGCCCGCAGGGGGCTGGCTCAGCCCCAGCATTTT. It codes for CARRGLAQPQHF.